Included here is one T cell receptor beta chain sequence, with context. Other DNA variants within this sample encode the same CDR3. The PCR had 60 Vbeta and 13 Jbeta primers. TCRdb's table, derived via immunoSEQ multiplex PCR, lists solely in-frame clones and lacks some. The data contain some 170,000 clones, roughly 77% of them singletons. The record originates from a study of cytomegalovirus exposure and HLA in healthy donors. After removal of 4 bases from V and 2 bases from J, the junction contained 5 bases not matched to a gene. Germline values: CDR1 SGHRS, CDR2 YFSETQ. This CDR3 spans 16 amino acids.

This sequence was found in a woman aged 18-35 years in good health and CMV-seronegative. Sequences were obtained from PBMCs. The chain couples TRBV5-1 to TRBJ2-3; TRBD2 matches at 12 bases. This CDR3 reads CASSSGTSGSTDTQYF. The CDR3 coding sequence is TGCGCCAGCAGCAGCGGGACTAGCGGGTCCACAGATACGCAGTATTTT.